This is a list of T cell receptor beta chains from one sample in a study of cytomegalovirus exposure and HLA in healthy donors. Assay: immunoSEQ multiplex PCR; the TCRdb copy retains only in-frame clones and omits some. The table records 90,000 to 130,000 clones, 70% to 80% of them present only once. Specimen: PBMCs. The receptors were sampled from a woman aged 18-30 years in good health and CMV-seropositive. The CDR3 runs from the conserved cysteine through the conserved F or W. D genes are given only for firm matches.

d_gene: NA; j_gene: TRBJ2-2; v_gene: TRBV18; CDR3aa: CASSPSGTGELFF; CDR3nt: TGTGCCAGCTCACCGTCCGGGACCGGGGAGCTGTTTTTT
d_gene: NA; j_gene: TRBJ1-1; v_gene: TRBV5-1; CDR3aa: CASSLVTGMNTEAFF; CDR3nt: TGCGCCAGCAGCTTGGTTACGGGGATGAACACTGAAGCTTTCTTT
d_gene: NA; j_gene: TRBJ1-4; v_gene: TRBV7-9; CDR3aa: CASSRGREGEKLFF; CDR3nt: TGTGCCAGCAGCCGAGGCCGGGAGGGGGAAAAACTGTTTTTT
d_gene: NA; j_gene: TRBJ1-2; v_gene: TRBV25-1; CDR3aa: CATRDNLNYGYTF; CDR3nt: TGTGCCACCCGGGACAACTTAAACTATGGCTACACCTTC
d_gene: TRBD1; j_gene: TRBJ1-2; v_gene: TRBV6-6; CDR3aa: CASSKGQFDGYTF; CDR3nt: TGTGCCAGCAGTAAGGGACAGTTTGATGGCTACACCTTC
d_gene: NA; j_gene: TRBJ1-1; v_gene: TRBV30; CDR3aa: CAWTGGNTEAFF; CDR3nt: TGTGCCTGGACCGGAGGGAACACTGAAGCTTTCTTT
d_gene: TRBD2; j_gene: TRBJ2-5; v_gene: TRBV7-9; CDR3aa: CSSSFVREGQETQYF; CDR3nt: TGTTCCAGCAGCTTCGTGCGGGAGGGCCAAGAGACCCAGTACTTC
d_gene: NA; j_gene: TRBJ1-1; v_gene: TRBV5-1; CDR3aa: CASQQGTLQPEAFF; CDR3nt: TGCGCCAGCCAACAGGGCACCCTCCAGCCTGAAGCTTTCTTT
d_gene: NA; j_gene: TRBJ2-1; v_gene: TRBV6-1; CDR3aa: CASTAPGESDNEQFF; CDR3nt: TGTGCCAGCACCGCTCCGGGAGAAAGCGACAATGAGCAGTTCTTC
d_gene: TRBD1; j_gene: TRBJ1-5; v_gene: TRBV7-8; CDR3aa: CASSPNRQGSNQPQHF; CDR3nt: TGTGCCAGCAGCCCAAACCGACAGGGTTCCAATCAGCCCCAGCATTTT
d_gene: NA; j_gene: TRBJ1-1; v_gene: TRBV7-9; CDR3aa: CASSLEGFTEAFF; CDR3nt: TGTGCCAGCAGCTTGGAGGGGTTCACTGAAGCTTTCTTT